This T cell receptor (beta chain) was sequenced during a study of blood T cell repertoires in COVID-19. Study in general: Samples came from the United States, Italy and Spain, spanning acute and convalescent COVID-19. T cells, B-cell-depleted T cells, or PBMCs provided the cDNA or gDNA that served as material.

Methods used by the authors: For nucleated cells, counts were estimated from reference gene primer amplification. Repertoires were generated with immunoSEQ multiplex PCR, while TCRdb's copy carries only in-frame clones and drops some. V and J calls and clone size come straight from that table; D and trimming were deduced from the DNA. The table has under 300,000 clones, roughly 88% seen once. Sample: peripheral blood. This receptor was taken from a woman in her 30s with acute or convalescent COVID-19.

In nucleotides, the CDR3 is TGTGCCAGCACCACCATCAGTGGGAGCTACAATGAGCAGTTCTTC. This sequence encodes CASTTISGSYNEQFF. This chain connects TRBV27 to TRBJ2-1; TRBD2 might be the D (5 bases). The germline V and J ends were trimmed by 7 bases and 3 bases, with 16 bases remaining between them. Germline CDR1 and CDR2: MNHEY and SMNVEV (reference sequence). This CDR3 is built from 15 residues.